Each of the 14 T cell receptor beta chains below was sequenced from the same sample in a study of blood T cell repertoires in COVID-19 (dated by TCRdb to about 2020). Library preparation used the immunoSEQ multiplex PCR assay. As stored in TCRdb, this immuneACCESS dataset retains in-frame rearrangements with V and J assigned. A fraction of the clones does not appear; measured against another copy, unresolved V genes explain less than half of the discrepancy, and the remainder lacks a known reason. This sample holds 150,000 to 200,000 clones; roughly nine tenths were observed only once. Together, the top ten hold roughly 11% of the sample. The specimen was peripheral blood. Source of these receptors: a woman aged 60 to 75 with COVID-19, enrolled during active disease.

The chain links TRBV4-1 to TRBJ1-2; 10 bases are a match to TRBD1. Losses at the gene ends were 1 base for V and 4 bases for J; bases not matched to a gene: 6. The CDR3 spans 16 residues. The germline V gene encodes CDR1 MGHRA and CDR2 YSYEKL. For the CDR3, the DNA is TGCGCCAGCAGCCAAGGTTCGGGACAGGGGTCCTATGGCTACACCTTC. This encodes CASSQGSGQGSYGYTF.

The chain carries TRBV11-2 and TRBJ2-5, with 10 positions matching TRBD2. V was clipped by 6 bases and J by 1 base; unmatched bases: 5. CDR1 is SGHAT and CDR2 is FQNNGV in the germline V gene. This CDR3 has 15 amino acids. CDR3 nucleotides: TGTGCCAGCAGATCTCCTAGCGGGAGCCAAGAGACCCAGTACTTC. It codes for CASRSPSGSQETQYF.

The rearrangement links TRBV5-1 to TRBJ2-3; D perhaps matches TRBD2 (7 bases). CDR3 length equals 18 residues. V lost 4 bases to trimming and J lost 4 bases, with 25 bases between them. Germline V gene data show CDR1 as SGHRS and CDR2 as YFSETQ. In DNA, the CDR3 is TGCGCCAGCAGCCTGTTTACGCCGGGGGGCTCTAATCCAGATACGCAGTATTTT. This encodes CASSLFTPGGSNPDTQYF.

This CDR3 is CSGLLSGNTIYF. The CDR3 DNA is TGCAGCGGGTTACTCTCTGGAAACACCATATATTTT. The rearrangement links TRBV29-1 to TRBJ1-3; D not certain. This CDR3 has 12 residues. Between the trimmed V and J ends, which lost 7 bases and 0 bases, there was a span of 7 bases. Germline V gene sequence: CDR1 SQVTM, CDR2 ANQGSEA. Together with reference TRBV29-1 and TRBJ1-3, the CDR3 gives the full variable domain: SAVISQKPSRDICQRGTSLTIQCQVDSQVTMMFWYRQQPGQSLTLIATANQGSEATYESGFVIDKFPISRPNLTFSTLTVSNMSPEDSSIYLCSGLLSGNTIYFGEGSWLTVV.

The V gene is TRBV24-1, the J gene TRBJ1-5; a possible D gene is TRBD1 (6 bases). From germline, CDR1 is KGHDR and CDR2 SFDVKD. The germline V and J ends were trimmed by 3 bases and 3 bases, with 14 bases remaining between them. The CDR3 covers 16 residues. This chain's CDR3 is CATSDPGKGDNQPQHF. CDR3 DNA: TGTGCCACCAGTGATCCGGGTAAGGGGGACAATCAGCCCCAGCATTTT.

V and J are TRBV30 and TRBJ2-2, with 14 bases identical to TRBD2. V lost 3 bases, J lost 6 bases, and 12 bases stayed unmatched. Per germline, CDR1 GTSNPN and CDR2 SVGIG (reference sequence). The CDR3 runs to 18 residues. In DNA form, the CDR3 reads TGTGCCTGGAGCCGTACGACTAGCGGGAGGGCCGAAGCCGGGGAGCTGTTTTTT. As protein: CAWSRTTSGRAEAGELFF.

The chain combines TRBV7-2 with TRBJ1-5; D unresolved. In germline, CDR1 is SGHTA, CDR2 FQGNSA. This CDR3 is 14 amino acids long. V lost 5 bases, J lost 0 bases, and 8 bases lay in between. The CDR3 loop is CASSEQTSNQPQHF. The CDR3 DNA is TGTGCCAGCAGCGAACAGACTAGCAATCAGCCCCAGCATTTT.

The CDR3 DNA reads as TGTGCCACCACTCGGACAGGGGGCAATGAGCAGTTCTTC. Its protein product is CATTRTGGNEQFF. The chain employs TRBV24-1 and TRBJ2-1; 10 positions agree with TRBD1. The CDR3 is made up of 13 amino acids. Trimming took 8 bases from V and 6 from J; bases not matched to a gene: 3. CDR1 KGHDR and CDR2 SFDVKD come from the germline V gene.

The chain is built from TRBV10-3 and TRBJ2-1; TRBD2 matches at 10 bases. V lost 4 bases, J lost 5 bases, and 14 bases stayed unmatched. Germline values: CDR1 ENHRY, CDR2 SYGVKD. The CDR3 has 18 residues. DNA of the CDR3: TGTGCCATCAGTGCCCTAGCGGGAGTTCCTGGGAGGGACAATGAGCAGTTCTTC. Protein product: CAISALAGVPGRDNEQFF.

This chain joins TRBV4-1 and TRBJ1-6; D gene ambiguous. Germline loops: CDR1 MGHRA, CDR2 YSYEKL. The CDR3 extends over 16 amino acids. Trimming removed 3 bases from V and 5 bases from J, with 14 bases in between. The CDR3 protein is CASSQALGSNNSPLHF. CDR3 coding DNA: TGCGCCAGCAGCCAGGCCCTAGGCAGTAATAATTCACCCCTCCACTTT.

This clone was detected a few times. CDR3 residues: CASSINPSGAYYEQYF. The CDR3 nucleotides read TGTGCCAGTAGTATAAACCCATCGGGAGCTTACTACGAGCAGTACTTC. The V call is TRBV19, the J call TRBJ2-7, with a possible D match to TRBD2 (6 bases). The CDR3 is 16 residues long. V was shortened by 2 bases and J by 3 bases, with 17 bases between the two germline ends. In germline, CDR1 is LNHDA, CDR2 SQIVND (reference sequence). Filled out from reference TRBV19 and TRBJ2-7, the complete variable domain reads DGGITQSPKYLFRKEGQNVTLSCEQNLNHDAMYWYRQDPGQGLRLIYYSQIVNDFQKGDIAEGYSVSREKKESFPLTVTSAQKNPTAFYLCASSINPSGAYYEQYFGPGTRLTVT.

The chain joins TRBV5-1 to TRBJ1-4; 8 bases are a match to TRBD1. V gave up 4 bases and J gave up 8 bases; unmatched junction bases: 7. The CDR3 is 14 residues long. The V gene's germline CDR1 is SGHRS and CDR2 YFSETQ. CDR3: CASSPGGGYEKLFF. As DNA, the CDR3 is TGCGCCAGCAGCCCAGGGGGCGGTTACGAAAAACTGTTTTTT.

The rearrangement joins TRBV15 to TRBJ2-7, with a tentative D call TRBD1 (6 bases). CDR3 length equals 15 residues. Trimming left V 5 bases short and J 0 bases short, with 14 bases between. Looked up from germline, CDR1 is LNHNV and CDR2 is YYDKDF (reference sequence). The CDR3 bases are TGTGCCACCAGCGCCGGACAGCGCTTCTCCTACGAGCAGTACTTC. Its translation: CATSAGQRFSYEQYF. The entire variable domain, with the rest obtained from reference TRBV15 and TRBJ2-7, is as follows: DAMVIQNPRYQVTQFGKPVTLSCSQTLNHNVMYWYQQKSSQAPKLLFHYYDKDFNNEADTPDNFQSRRPNTSFCFLDIRSPGLGDTAMYLCATSAGQRFSYEQYFGPGTRLTVT.

The CDR3: CASSRSGQPQHF. In DNA, the CDR3 is TGTGCCAGCAGCAGGTCAGGGCAGCCCCAGCATTTT. The gene calls are TRBV3-1 (or the pseudogene TRBV3-2) and TRBJ1-5, with TRBD1 as a possible D gene (5 bases). V lost 5 bases to trimming and J lost 7 bases, with 9 bases between them. The CDR3 sequence is 12 residues long. CDR1 LGHDT and CDR2 YNNKEL come from the germline V gene (reference sequence).